The next 10 T cell receptor beta chains were all read from a single sample in a study of OX40 agonist ivuxolimab in advanced cancers. Data came from immunoSEQ multiplex PCR; TCRdb stores just in-frame clones and leaves some out. The data hold about 75,000 clones, with 90% observed a single time. The material sequenced was CD4+ or CD8+ T cells sorted from blood, taken in a trial of the OX40 agonist ivuxolimab. Receptors originate from an adult with an advanced solid tumor such as melanoma, head and neck, liver or kidney cancer.

This clone was recorded once. The chain recombines TRBV5-4 with TRBJ1-5; unclear D gene. In germline, CDR1 is SGHNT, CDR2 YYREEE (reference sequence). The CDR3 is 12 amino acids. The ends were cut back, 2 bases at V and 9 bases at J, with 9 bases in the middle. CDR3: CASSFNTGPQHF. The CDR3 coding sequence is TGTGCCAGCAGCTTTAATACGGGGCCCCAGCATTTT.

The rearrangement joins TRBV19 to TRBJ2-5; D is unclear. This CDR3 has 13 amino acids. Germline values: CDR1 LNHDA, CDR2 SQIVND (reference sequence). Trimming cost V 3 bases and J 5 bases, with 10 bases left between them. Here the CDR3 reads CASSMGRRETQYF. The CDR3 nucleotides read TGTGCCAGTAGTATGGGTCGGCGGGAGACCCAGTACTTC.

V and J are TRBV5-1 and TRBJ2-5; 9 nucleotides line up with TRBD2. This CDR3 has 17 amino acids. Germline V gene sequence: CDR1 SGHRS, CDR2 YFSETQ. The V gene end was trimmed by 0 bases and the J gene end by 1 base; junction bases not matched to a gene: 7. The CDR3 bases are TGCGCCAGCAGCTTGGCTGCAGCGGGGGGACTCCAAGAGACCCAGTACTTC. It translates to CASSLAAAGGLQETQYF.

This clone occurred a few times. The chain couples TRBV18 to TRBJ1-5, with TRBD1 as a possible D gene (5 bases). The germline V gene encodes CDR1 KGHSH and CDR2 LQKENI. Deletions cut 0 bases from V and 7 bases from J, with 13 bases between. This CDR3 is built from 15 residues. Here the CDR3 reads CASSPPGGTGQPQHF. The DNA of the CDR3 is TGTGCCAGCTCACCACCGGGGGGTACGGGGCAGCCCCAGCATTTT.

This chain joins TRBV7-8 and TRBJ1-2, with 11 bases matching TRBD1. The V gene end was trimmed by 4 bases and the J gene end by 2 bases; junction bases not matched to a gene: 3. CDR1 and CDR2 (germline): SGHVS, FQNEAQ. The CDR3 contains 15 residues. In nucleotides, the CDR3 is TGTGCCAGCAGCTCCCGGACAGGGGGCAACTATGGCTACACCTTC. It translates to CASSSRTGGNYGYTF.

This clone was observed a handful of times. The V call is TRBV4-1, the J call TRBJ1-1; D is perhaps TRBD1 (5 bases). The germline V gene encodes CDR1 MGHRA and CDR2 YSYEKL. CDR3 length: 15 residues. Trimming took off 1 base at V and 1 base at J, with 10 bases between the two ends. CDR3 nucleotide sequence: TGCGCCAGCAGCCAAGTAGGGGCAAGGAACACTGAAGCTTTCTTT. Translation gives CASSQVGARNTEAFF.

This rearrangement joins TRBV2 to TRBJ1-2, with D unclear. Trimming left V 1 base short and J 4 bases short, with 13 bases between. Germline CDR1 and CDR2: SNHLY and FYNNEI. The CDR3 loop spans 15 amino acids. Here the CDR3 reads CASSEEGRTGYGYTF. CDR3 coding DNA: TGTGCCAGCAGTGAAGAAGGGAGGACGGGCTATGGCTACACCTTC.

The gene calls are TRBV5-1 and TRBJ2-2, with D possibly matching TRBD2 (6 bases). CDR1 is SGHRS, CDR2 YFSETQ, per germline. The CDR3 runs to 16 residues. V gave up 2 bases and J gave up 0 bases, with 11 bases separating them. CDR3 protein: CASSFSPSANTGELFF. CDR3 nucleotides: TGCGCCAGCAGCTTCTCTCCTAGCGCGAACACCGGGGAGCTGTTTTTT.

V usage is TRBV5-4 and J usage is TRBJ1-2, with TRBD1 matching 8 bases. In germline, CDR1 is SGHNT, CDR2 YYREEE (reference sequence). The junction had 14 bases not matched to a gene; V was cut back by 3 bases and J by 4 bases. The CDR3 extends over 17 amino acids. CDR3 sequence (DNA): TGTGCCAGCAGCTCCGACGCGGACAGGGCAAGCAGCTATGGCTACACCTTC. This encodes CASSSDADRASSYGYTF.

This clone has more than one count but fewer than ten. This chain uses TRBV18 with TRBJ2-1; D not resolved. Trimming left V 3 bases short and J 0 bases short, with 9 bases between. The CDR3 loop spans 15 amino acids. Germline V gene data show CDR1 as KGHSH and CDR2 as LQKENI. CDR3: CASSPKVGSYNEQFF. The CDR3 DNA is TGTGCCAGCTCACCTAAAGTGGGCTCCTACAATGAGCAGTTCTTC.